This T cell receptor (beta chain) was identified in a study of blood T cell repertoires in COVID-19 (dated by TCRdb to 2018 to 2021). At the level of the whole study: Collaborator samples came from the United States, Italy and Spain and covered acute and convalescent phases of COVID-19. The prospective study material was composed of cDNA or gDNA derived from T cells, B-cell-depleted T cells, or PBMCs. Deeply sampled blood TCRbeta repertoires from subjects exposed to, actively infected with, or recovered from COVID-19 were included in the dataset. A freely available public database, intended as a resource for researchers studying the immune response to SARS-CoV-2, is where the repertoires were released. Samples came from the ongoing ImmuneRACE study (first 160 participants) plus 1,254 subjects from 6 global collaborators. Sample metadata almost always included a de-identified subject ID, COVID-19 status, age in years and sex. Where HLA class I and class II types were available, the types were taken from metadata supplied by the sample provider, not from assay-based typing. Results the study describes overall, beyond this receptor: Clinical and demographic metadata were provided uncurated, with the amount varying by source and participant.

As for this clone: Its target antigen remains unknown. No base quality values were provided; no much bigger clone lies one nucleotide off.

Collaborating institutions collected whole blood in K2EDTA tubes following their own protocols. For TCRbeta analysis, collaborators shipped samples as frozen whole blood, isolated PBMCs, or DNA extracted from either of those sample types. TCRbeta CDR3 regions were amplified from genomic DNA by means of the immunoSEQ Assay, a bias-controlled multiplex PCR. The paper's processing steps were these. The number of nucleated cells in each sample was estimated from the amplification of reference gene primers within the assay. Sequence reads were collapsed and filtered to measure the absolute abundance of every unique TCRbeta CDR3 rearrangement. Productive Simpson clonality was computed per sample as the square root of Simpson's diversity index over productive rearrangements. TCRdb mirrors the immuneACCESS table, restricted to in-frame sequences. Some clones are absent from its copies; in checked studies, under half trace to an unresolved V gene, and the reason for the others is unknown. The V and J calls and clone size are taken from that table; D and trimming were inferred from the DNA. In this sample the table shows around 46,000 clones, about 89% of which occur a single time. Approximately 16% of the sample belongs to the ten largest clones.

Sequences were obtained from peripheral blood. This sequence originates from a man in his sixties with active or convalescent COVID-19.

The nucleotide sequence is TGTGCCACCCAAGGGGGCGTCCATATCCACACCGGGGAGCTGTTTTTT. The resulting protein is CATQGGVHIHTGELFF. The chain uses TRBV24-1 and TRBJ2-2, with 7 central nucleotides matching TRBD1. There are 16 amino acids in the CDR3, from cysteine to phenylalanine inclusive. Only CDR3 DNA remains: 48 bases, in frame from the first base. Taken from the germline V gene, the CDR1 and CDR2 loops are KGHDR and SFDVKD. V trim: 9 bases; J trim: 3 bases; unmatched bases: 12.